These T cell receptor beta chains were read from a single sample in a study of shared clonotypes between healthy human individuals. Clones were sequenced by immunoSEQ multiplex PCR, and TCRdb holds only the in-frame ones, with some missing. The sample lists about 2,500,000 clones; 85% to 95% were seen once. Sequenced sample: naive CD4+ T cells sorted from blood. Every receptor here comes from a man aged 18 to 29 in good health. The CDR3 runs from the conserved cysteine through the conserved F or W. Fields, in order: clone size, J gene, D gene, V gene, CDR3 protein, CDR3 DNA. The D gene is left open where the match is weak. Part of the rows lack a size; the others show once, few, many or a class for expanded clones.

abundance: .; j_gene: TRBJ2-5; d_gene: TRBD2; v_gene: TRBV4-1; CDR3aa: CASSQGSSGSLQETQYF; CDR3nt: TGCGCCAGCAGCCAAGGGAGTAGCGGGAGCCTCCAAGAGACCCAGTACTTC
abundance: .; j_gene: TRBJ2-5; d_gene: .; v_gene: TRBV18; CDR3aa: CASSPSGETQYF; CDR3nt: TGTGCCAGCTCGCCTTCAGGGGAGACCCAGTACTTC
abundance: .; j_gene: TRBJ2-2; d_gene: .; v_gene: TRBV2; CDR3aa: CASSEDTLGTGELFF; CDR3nt: TGTGCCAGCAGTGAGGACACCCTGGGAACCGGGGAGCTGTTTTTT
abundance: .; j_gene: TRBJ2-3; d_gene: .; v_gene: TRBV9; CDR3aa: CASSVGISSGTDTQYF; CDR3nt: TGTGCCAGCAGCGTAGGGATTTCCTCGGGCACAGATACGCAGTATTTT
abundance: .; j_gene: TRBJ1-5; d_gene: .; v_gene: TRBV29-1; CDR3aa: CSLVPSPDSNQPQHF; CDR3nt: TGCAGCCTTGTCCCATCGCCTGATAGCAATCAGCCCCAGCATTTT
abundance: .; j_gene: TRBJ1-1; d_gene: .; v_gene: TRBV6-5; CDR3aa: CASSYSGLMNTEAFF; CDR3nt: TGTGCCAGCAGTTACTCGGGACTGATGAACACTGAAGCTTTCTTT
abundance: .; j_gene: TRBJ2-3; d_gene: .; v_gene: TRBV5-1; CDR3aa: CASSFVQGPDTQYF; CDR3nt: TGCGCCAGCAGCTTCGTGCAGGGTCCAGATACGCAGTATTTT
abundance: .; j_gene: TRBJ1-5; d_gene: .; v_gene: TRBV18; CDR3aa: CASSPDGVNQPQHF; CDR3nt: TGTGCCAGCTCACCGGACGGTGTCAATCAGCCCCAGCATTTT
abundance: .; j_gene: TRBJ2-3; d_gene: .; v_gene: TRBV5-1; CDR3aa: CASSLTGTPSTDTQYF; CDR3nt: TGCGCCAGCAGCTTAACCGGGACACCCAGCACAGATACGCAGTATTTT
abundance: .; j_gene: TRBJ2-1; d_gene: .; v_gene: TRBV11-2; CDR3aa: CASSVSTGDEQFF; CDR3nt: TGTGCCAGCAGCGTTTCGACTGGGGATGAGCAGTTCTTC
abundance: .; j_gene: TRBJ2-3; d_gene: .; v_gene: TRBV7-8; CDR3aa: CASSFFSDTQYF; CDR3nt: TGTGCCAGCAGCTTTTTCTCAGATACGCAGTATTTT
abundance: .; j_gene: TRBJ2-5; d_gene: .; v_gene: TRBV5-1; CDR3aa: CASSYEETQYF; CDR3nt: TGCGCCAGCAGCTACGAAGAGACCCAGTACTTC
abundance: .; j_gene: TRBJ2-1; d_gene: TRBD2; v_gene: TRBV7-9; CDR3aa: CASSRGGAAYNEQFF; CDR3nt: TGTGCCAGCAGCCGCGGGGGGGCCGCCTACAATGAGCAGTTCTTC
abundance: .; j_gene: TRBJ2-7; d_gene: TRBD1; v_gene: TRBV18; CDR3aa: CASSPLGQGALGEQYF; CDR3nt: TGTGCCAGCTCACCACTCGGACAGGGGGCGCTGGGGGAGCAGTACTTC
abundance: .; j_gene: TRBJ2-7; d_gene: .; v_gene: TRBV15; CDR3aa: CATSRERGTGNPHEQYF; CDR3nt: TGTGCCACCAGCAGAGAGAGGGGGACGGGGAACCCCCACGAGCAGTACTTC
abundance: .; j_gene: TRBJ2-6; d_gene: .; v_gene: TRBV4-3; CDR3aa: CASSQDGTGLVSGANVLTF; CDR3nt: TGCGCCAGCAGCCAAGATGGAACAGGCCTCGTCTCTGGGGCCAACGTCCTGACTTTC
abundance: .; j_gene: TRBJ1-1; d_gene: .; v_gene: TRBV6-5; CDR3aa: CASSFLTGEAFF; CDR3nt: TGTGCCAGCAGTTTCCTGACAGGCGAAGCTTTCTTT
abundance: .; j_gene: TRBJ1-1; d_gene: TRBD1; v_gene: TRBV5-4; CDR3aa: CASSRGQGETEAFF; CDR3nt: TGTGCCAGCAGCAGGGGACAGGGGGAAACTGAAGCTTTCTTT
abundance: .; j_gene: TRBJ2-7; d_gene: TRBD2; v_gene: TRBV4-3; CDR3aa: CASSQEWGLVNYEQYF; CDR3nt: TGCGCCAGCAGCCAAGAATGGGGACTAGTTAACTACGAGCAGTACTTC
abundance: .; j_gene: TRBJ1-2; d_gene: .; v_gene: TRBV28; CDR3aa: CAAGDTFYGYTF; CDR3nt: TGTGCCGCGGGGGATACCTTCTATGGCTACACCTTC
abundance: .; j_gene: TRBJ2-7; d_gene: .; v_gene: TRBV6-5; CDR3aa: CASSRSRDPYEQYF; CDR3nt: TGTGCCAGCAGCCGCTCCCGGGACCCCTACGAGCAGTACTTC
abundance: once; j_gene: TRBJ2-7; d_gene: .; v_gene: TRBV7-2; CDR3aa: CASSLAPGFSYEQYF; CDR3nt: TGTGCCAGCAGCTTAGCGCCGGGCTTCTCCTACGAGCAGTACTTC
abundance: .; j_gene: TRBJ2-2; d_gene: TRBD1; v_gene: TRBV11-2; CDR3aa: CASSLGKWGTGDTGELFF; CDR3nt: TGTGCCAGCAGCTTAGGAAAATGGGGGACAGGGGACACCGGGGAGCTGTTTTTT
abundance: .; j_gene: TRBJ1-5; d_gene: .; v_gene: TRBV2; CDR3aa: CASSAGHRNQPQHF; CDR3nt: TGTGCCAGCAGCGCGGGACACCGCAATCAGCCCCAGCATTTT
abundance: .; j_gene: TRBJ2-7; d_gene: .; v_gene: TRBV28; CDR3aa: CASSTGSGAAYEQYF; CDR3nt: TGTGCCAGCAGTACCGGGTCCGGGGCGGCCTACGAGCAGTACTTC
abundance: once; j_gene: TRBJ2-2; d_gene: TRBD1; v_gene: TRBV5-5; CDR3aa: CASSLAVVRGTGELFF; CDR3nt: TGTGCCAGCAGCTTGGCCGTTGTCAGGGGGACCGGGGAGCTGTTTTTT